The clone carrying this T cell receptor (beta chain) has only a few counts. Its antigen remains unknown. Molecular-barcoded quantitative 5'-RACE produced these TCR beta libraries. Using its own MiXCR run on the 5' RACE reads, TCRdb lists one record per CDR3 protein. The table lists 200,000 to 250,000 distinct CDR3 sequences, about a quarter of them singletons. This entry comes from a study of CD8 T cells in ankylosing spondylitis. Study conclusions and caveats: A TCR beta motif of 7 or 8 highly homologous variants appeared characteristic of ankylosing spondylitis blood. Earlier work had already found some motif variants in reactive arthritis synovial fluid and blood. The authors reported significant enrichment of disease-linked clones in matched ankylosing spondylitis synovial fluid.

The CDR3 loop spans 15 amino acids. Germline CDR1 is MNHEY and CDR2 is SVGAGI. V was clipped by 2 bases and J by 2 bases; unmatched bases: 4. The clonotype comes from a male donor with ankylosing spondylitis or in good health (not recorded which). The chain links TRBV6-5 to TRBJ2-5; 8 positions match TRBD2. Sequenced material: blood, either unsorted or a sorted T cell fraction (not recorded which). In nucleotides, the CDR3 is TGTGCCAGCAGTTACGGGGGACTAGGTCAAGAGACCCAGTACTTC. Translating it yields CASSYGGLGQETQYF.